Following are 19 T cell receptor beta chains from one sample sequenced in a study of shared clonotypes between healthy human individuals. Assay: immunoSEQ multiplex PCR; the TCRdb copy retains only in-frame clones and omits some. The table has fewer than 1.6 million clones, about 98.5% seen once. The sample taken for sequencing was naive CD4+ T cells sorted from blood. Subset specified: CD45RA+ positively selected. The receptors were sampled from a young man in good health.

This clone was picked up one time. The J gene is TRBJ2-1, the V gene TRBV29-1; TRBD2 matches at 7 bases. V was pared by 4 bases and J by 4 bases, with 7 bases of the junction left unmatched. Germline values: CDR1 SQVTM, CDR2 ANQGSEA. This CDR3 has 14 residues. The CDR3 nucleotides read TGCAGCGTTGTTCTTGAGCGGGGATACAATGAGCAGTTCTTC. It is translated as CSVVLERGYNEQFF.

The gene calls are TRBV28 and TRBJ2-3; D perhaps matches TRBD2 (6 bases). V was pared by 7 bases and J by 4 bases, with 24 bases between. Germline CDR1 MDHEN, CDR2 SYDVKM. The CDR3 is 17 amino acids. CDR3 region: CASTSLGPGRAPDTQYF. In nucleotides, the CDR3 is TGTGCCAGCACTAGCTTAGGCCCCGGGAGAGCTCCAGATACGCAGTATTTT.

The V call is TRBV5-4, the J call TRBJ1-5; possible D gene TRBD1, 6 bases. V shed 0 bases and J shed 7 bases, with 14 bases lying between them. The CDR3 consists of 15 residues. The germline CDR1 and CDR2 sequences are SGHNT and YYREEE (reference sequence). CDR3 nucleotide sequence: TGTGCCAGCAGCTTGGCAGGGGACCTTGGGCAGCCCCAGCATTTT. Encoded protein: CASSLAGDLGQPQHF.

The CDR3 nucleotides are TGTGCCAGCAGCTTCCGGACTAGGACCTACGAGCAGTACTTC. Translated: CASSFRTRTYEQYF. The chain joins TRBV7-8 to TRBJ2-7, with 7 nucleotides matching TRBD2. With 3 bases clipped from V and 2 bases from J, the junction kept 4 bases outside the gene matches. The CDR3 runs 14 residues. CDR1 is SGHVS and CDR2 is FQNEAQ in the germline V gene.

About this clone: This sample includes further DNA sequences coding for the same CDR3. This chain links TRBV5-1 with TRBJ2-1; D may be TRBD1 (6 bases). Germline CDR1 reads SGHRS; CDR2 reads YFSETQ. This CDR3 has 15 residues. V gave up 1 base and J gave up 2 bases, with 10 bases separating them. The CDR3 is CASSLLAGAYNEQFF. CDR3 DNA: TGCGCCAGCAGCTTGTTGGCAGGGGCCTACAATGAGCAGTTCTTC.

This clone was seen once. The chain couples TRBV11-2 to TRBJ2-3, with 7 nucleotides matching TRBD1. In germline, CDR1 is SGHAT, CDR2 FQNNGV. The CDR3 sequence is 14 residues long. The ends lost 5 bases at V and 4 bases at J; junction bases unmatched: 6. CDR3 in amino acids: CASSQRQGSDTQYF. Written as DNA, the CDR3 is TGTGCCAGCAGCCAAAGACAGGGTTCAGATACGCAGTATTTT.

The chain has TRBV5-1 and TRBJ2-7; 8 bases line up with TRBD2. The CDR3 covers 16 residues. Trimming took 1 base from V and 0 from J; bases not matched to a gene: 6. CDR1 is SGHRS and CDR2 is YFSETQ in the germline V gene. The chain's CDR3 is CASSLSPSGSSYEQYF. The CDR3 nucleotides read TGCGCCAGCAGCTTGTCCCCCAGCGGGAGCTCCTACGAGCAGTACTTC.

This rearrangement joins TRBV11-3 to TRBJ2-2; no firm D call. Germline lookup yields CDR1 SGHNT and CDR2 YENEEA. Trimming stripped 2 bases from V and 6 bases from J, with 7 bases between. This CDR3 is built from 13 residues. The CDR3 loop reads CASSLQEAGELFF. CDR3 DNA sequence: TGTGCCAGCAGCTTACAAGAGGCCGGGGAGCTGTTTTTT. The whole variable domain, remainder taken from reference TRBV11-3 and TRBJ2-2, is EAGVVQSPRYKIIEKKQPVAFWCNPISGHNTLYWYLQNLGQGPELLIRYENEEAVDDSQLPKDRFSAERLKGVDSTLKIQPAELGDSAVYLCASSLQEAGELFFGEGSRLTVL.

The chain couples TRBV6-5 to TRBJ2-1; D unclear. Between the trimmed V and J ends, which lost 5 bases and 5 bases, there was a span of 16 bases. Germline V gene data show CDR1 as MNHEY and CDR2 as SVGAGI. This CDR3 contains 15 residues. CDR3 sequence: CASSRPTKTHNEQFF. CDR3 coding DNA: TGTGCCAGCAGTCGGCCGACCAAGACTCACAATGAGCAGTTCTTC.

The table lists this clone with a count of one. The genes are TRBV7-9 and TRBJ2-5; 9 nucleotides match TRBD1. The V gene end was trimmed by 3 bases and the J gene end by 3 bases; junction bases not matched to a gene: 2. CDR1 SEHNR and CDR2 FQNEAQ come from the germline V gene (reference sequence). This CDR3 contains 14 residues. CDR3 nucleotide sequence: TGTGCCAGCAGCTTCGGGACAGGGAAAGAGACCCAGTACTTC. Protein product: CASSFGTGKETQYF.

In regard to this clone: Other nucleotide sequences in the sample specify the same CDR3. The chain links TRBV9 to TRBJ2-7; D is uncertain. V lost 2 bases to trimming and J lost 2 bases, with 11 bases between them. CDR1 and CDR2 (germline): SGDLS, YYNGEE. This CDR3 comprises 14 residues. The CDR3 region is CASSVGSTTYEQYF. Here the CDR3 DNA reads TGTGCCAGCAGCGTTGGAAGCACAACCTACGAGCAGTACTTC. The whole variable domain, filled in from reference TRBV9 and TRBJ2-7, reads DSGVTQTPKHLITATGQRVTLRCSPRSGDLSVYWYQQSLDQGLQFLIQYYNGEERAKGNILERFSAQQFPDLHSELNLSSLELGDSALYFCASSVGSTTYEQYFGPGTRLTVT.

The chain links TRBV2 to TRBJ2-7; 8 nucleotides align to TRBD1. Unmatched junction bases numbered 18, after V lost 11 bases and J lost 12 bases. CDR3 length: 13 amino acids. The germline V gene has CDR1 SNHLY and CDR2 FYNNEI. CDR3 in DNA: TGTGCCGCTGGAACGGACAGGGAAGACCCGCGGTACTTC. It codes for CAAGTDREDPRYF. Filled out from reference TRBV2 and TRBJ2-7, the complete variable domain reads EPEVTQTPSHQVTQMGQEVILRCVPISNHLYFYWYRQILGQKVEFLVSFYNNEISEKSEIFDDQFSVERPDGSNFTLKIRSTKLEDSAMYFCAAGTDREDPRYFGPGTRLTVT.

The V call is TRBV28, the J call TRBJ2-7; D is ambiguous. Trimming removed 7 bases at V and 3 bases at J, with 16 bases between. This CDR3 is built from 14 residues. Germline CDR1 MDHEN, CDR2 SYDVKM. The CDR3 bases are TGTGCCAGCACTCTCGGCGGCTCTAACTACGAGCAGTACTTC. Its protein product is CASTLGGSNYEQYF.

The chain links TRBV27 to TRBJ2-1, with TRBD2 matching 11 bases. V shed 0 bases, J shed 5 bases, and the junction held 18 bases outside the gene matches. CDR1 and CDR2 (germline): MNHEY, SMNVEV (reference sequence). The CDR3 covers 21 residues. CDR3 sequence reads: CASSLSKLWSVGTSGHNEQFF. The CDR3 nucleotides are TGTGCCAGCAGTTTATCGAAGTTATGGAGCGTTGGGACTAGCGGCCACAATGAGCAGTTCTTC.

The genes are TRBV30 and TRBJ2-7; D unclear. V was shortened by 2 bases and J by 6 bases, with 11 bases between the two germline ends. From germline, CDR1 is GTSNPN and CDR2 SVGIG (reference sequence). The CDR3 has 12 amino acids. The CDR3 region has the DNA TGTGCCTGGAGTCCACATAAGGCCGAGCAGTACTTC. Protein sequence: CAWSPHKAEQYF. Combining the CDR3 with reference TRBV30 and TRBJ2-7 gives the whole variable domain SQTIHQWPATLVQPVGSPLSLECTVEGTSNPNLYWYRQAAGRGLQLLFYSVGIGQISSEVPQNLSASRPQDRQFILSSKKLLLSDSGFYLCAWSPHKAEQYFGPGTRLTVT.

The V call is TRBV7-6, the J call TRBJ2-1; 10 bases are shared with TRBD2. Germline CDR1 SGHVS, CDR2 FNYEAQ. This CDR3 region has 17 residues. J was trimmed by 1 base and V by 5 bases; bases with no gene match: 8. The CDR3 DNA sequence: TGTGCCAGCAGCCCCAGACAGGGACTAGCGTCCTACAATGAGCAGTTCTTC. This sequence encodes CASSPRQGLASYNEQFF.

The chain employs TRBV25-1 and TRBJ2-5, with D possibly matching TRBD1 (5 bases). The CDR3 extends over 15 amino acids. Looked up from germline, CDR1 is MGHDK and CDR2 is SYGVNS. Trimming left V 0 bases short and J 5 bases short, with 13 bases between. CDR3 in amino acids: CASSEYDLQGETQYF. Here the CDR3 DNA reads TGTGCCAGCAGTGAATACGACTTGCAGGGTGAGACCCAGTACTTC.

The chain has TRBV5-5 and TRBJ1-5; D call uncertain. The CDR3 runs 17 residues. V was trimmed by 0 bases and J by 6 bases, leaving 19 bases between them. Germline CDR1 SGHKS, CDR2 YYEKEE (reference sequence). CDR3: CASSLALPAGKSQPQHF. DNA for the CDR3: TGTGCCAGCAGCTTGGCTCTTCCGGCTGGAAAGTCTCAGCCCCAGCATTTT.

The chain links TRBV28 to TRBJ1-2; D might be TRBD1 (5 bases). Per germline, CDR1 MDHEN and CDR2 SYDVKM. This CDR3 is built from 13 residues. Trimming took 7 bases from V and 8 from J, leaving 17 bases between them. CDR3 region: CASTQPTERGYTF. The CDR3 coding sequence is TGTGCCAGCACCCAACCGACAGAGCGAGGCTACACCTTC.